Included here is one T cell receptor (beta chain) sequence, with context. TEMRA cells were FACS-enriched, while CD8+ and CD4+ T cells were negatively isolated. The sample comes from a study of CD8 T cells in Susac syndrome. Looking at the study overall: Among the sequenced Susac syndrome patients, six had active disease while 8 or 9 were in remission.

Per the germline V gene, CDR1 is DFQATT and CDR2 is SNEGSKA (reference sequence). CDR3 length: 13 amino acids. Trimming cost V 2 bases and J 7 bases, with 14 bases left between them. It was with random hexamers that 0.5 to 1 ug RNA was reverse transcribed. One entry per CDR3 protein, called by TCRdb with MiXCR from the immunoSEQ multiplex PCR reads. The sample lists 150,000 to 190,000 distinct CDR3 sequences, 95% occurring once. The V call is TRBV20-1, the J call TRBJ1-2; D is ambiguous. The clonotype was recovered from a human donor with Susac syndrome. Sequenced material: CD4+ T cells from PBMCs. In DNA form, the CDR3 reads TGCAGTGCTAGATCGTCCGGCGGCGGTGGCTACACCTTC. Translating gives CSARSSGGGGYTF.